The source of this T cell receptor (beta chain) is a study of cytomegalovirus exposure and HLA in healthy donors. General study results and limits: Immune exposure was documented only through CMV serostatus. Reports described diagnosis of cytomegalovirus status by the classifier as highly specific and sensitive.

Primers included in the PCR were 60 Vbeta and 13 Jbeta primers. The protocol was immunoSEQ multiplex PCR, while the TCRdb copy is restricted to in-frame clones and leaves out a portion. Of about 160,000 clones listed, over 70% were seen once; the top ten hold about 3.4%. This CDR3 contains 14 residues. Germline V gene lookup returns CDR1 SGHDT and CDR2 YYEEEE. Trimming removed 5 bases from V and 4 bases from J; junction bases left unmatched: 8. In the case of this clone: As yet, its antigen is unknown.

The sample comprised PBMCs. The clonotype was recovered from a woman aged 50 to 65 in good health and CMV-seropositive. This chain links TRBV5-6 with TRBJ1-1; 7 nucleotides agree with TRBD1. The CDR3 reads CASSFRQGGTEAFF. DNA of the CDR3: TGTGCCAGCAGTTTCCGACAGGGTGGCACTGAAGCTTTCTTT.